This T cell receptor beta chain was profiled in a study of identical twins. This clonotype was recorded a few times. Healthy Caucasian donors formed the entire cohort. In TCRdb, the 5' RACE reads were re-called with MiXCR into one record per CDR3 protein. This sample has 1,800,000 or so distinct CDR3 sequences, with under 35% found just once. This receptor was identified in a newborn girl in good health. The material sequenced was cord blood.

CDR3 loop: CASSQEGQTKIYGYTF. CDR3 sequence (DNA): TGCGCCAGCAGCCAGGAAGGACAGACTAAAATCTATGGCTACACCTTC. This sequence joins TRBV4-1 and TRBJ1-2; the D gene is possibly TRBD1 (6 bases). CDR1 is MGHRA and CDR2 is YSYEKL in the germline V gene. The CDR3 loop spans 16 amino acids. Trimming took 3 bases from V and 4 from J, leaving 18 bases between them.